Listed below are T cell receptor beta chains from one sample, sequenced in a study of blood T cell repertoires in COVID-19. The method was immunoSEQ multiplex PCR; TCRdb's version includes in-frame clones alone and lacks a portion of them. The sample includes hundreds of thousands of clones, roughly 85% seen only once; the top ten take less than 4%. Material for sequencing was PBMCs or T cells enriched from blood (not recorded which). The receptors here all came from a woman aged 40 to 55 who had been exposed to COVID-19. Each CDR3 is given with its conserved first and last residue. The order of the fields is J gene, V gene, CDR3 protein.

TRBJ2-2 TRBV12-2 CASRFLAANTGELFF
TRBJ2-7 TRBV9 CASSYGGTYEQYF
TRBJ2-3 TRBV6-1 CASSDLAGGREDTQYF
TRBJ2-7 TRBV5-6 CASPRSSGYEQYF
TRBJ1-6 TRBV24-1 CATSDQGQFNSPLHF
TRBJ1-4 TRBV4-3 CASSQAERTGGEKLFF
TRBJ1-1 TRBV27 CASRPTGLAFF
TRBJ1-5 TRBV29-1 CSVSTGALDQPQHF
TRBJ2-1 TRBV6-4 CASSGTSYNEQFF
TRBJ2-3 TRBV6-1 CASSERAGGYADTQYF
TRBJ2-5 TRBV27 CASKGVGQETQYF
TRBJ2-3 TRBV4-3 CASSQGITGGADTQYF
TRBJ1-5 TRBV7-2 CASSSGTVNQPQHF
TRBJ1-2 TRBV4-2 CASSQVGGTGGNYGYTF
TRBJ1-2 TRBV19 CASSQQGSYGYTF
TRBJ1-1 TRBV3-1/TRBV3-2 CASSQDLGLNTEAFF
TRBJ2-7 TRBV18 CASSPFGGGEVEQYF
TRBJ1-6 TRBV19 CASSKGTGGQVNSPLHF
TRBJ1-6 TRBV3-1/TRBV3-2 CASSQSGGTDNSPLHF
TRBJ1-1 TRBV6-5 CASSLRTDTEAFF
TRBJ1-4 TRBV28 CASRRGPEKLFF
TRBJ1-6 TRBV27 CASSFAGTGYSSPLHF
TRBJ2-1 TRBV5-4 CASSPGGSSYNEQFF
TRBJ2-5 TRBV24-1 CATSDGINSGETQYF
TRBJ1-2 TRBV7-9 CASSLGDSLGGLGYTF
TRBJ2-5 TRBV6-2/TRBV6-3 CASSYSIDRAPLQETQYF
TRBJ2-1 TRBV6-1 CASSEGTRGSQIF
TRBJ1-6 TRBV5-4 CASSPAGEQYNSPLHF
TRBJ2-3 TRBV4-3 CASSQASGTGLRFKSGTQYF
TRBJ2-1 TRBV5-1 CASSPTSGGADEQFF
TRBJ1-2 TRBV6-1 CASSEAGTGNYGYTF
TRBJ1-6 TRBV9 CASSQRDSYNSPLHF